Presented here are 17 T cell receptor beta chains from one specimen sequenced in a study of OX40 agonist ivuxolimab in advanced cancers. Measured with immunoSEQ multiplex PCR; TCRdb has only the in-frame clones, and not every one. The sample lists some 68,000 clones, around 87% occurring once. Material: CD4+ or CD8+ T cells sorted from blood, obtained in a trial of the OX40 agonist ivuxolimab. Receptors originate from an adult with an advanced solid tumor such as melanoma, head and neck, liver or kidney cancer.

This clone was observed a single time. The chain employs TRBV27 and TRBJ2-1, with 11 bases fitting TRBD1. Per the germline V gene, CDR1 is MNHEY and CDR2 is SMNVEV (reference sequence). The CDR3 loop spans 15 amino acids. V trimming: 6 bases; J trimming: 6 bases; junction bases outside the gene matches: 7. Here the CDR3 DNA reads TGTGCCAGCAGGGACAGGGGGCATGGAACCAATGAGCAGTTCTTC. This codes for CASRDRGHGTNEQFF.

This clone occurred a few times. The rearrangement links TRBV2 to TRBJ2-2, with 8 bases lining up with TRBD1. Losses at the gene ends were 6 bases for V and 4 bases for J; bases not matched to a gene: 4. The germline V gene encodes CDR1 SNHLY and CDR2 FYNNEI. The CDR3 has 14 residues. The CDR3 DNA is TGTGCCAGCAGGGGTCAGGGGGCCACCGGGGAGCTGTTTTTT. It yields the protein CASRGQGATGELFF.

The chain carries TRBV29-1 and TRBJ1-1; no clear D. Trimming took 5 bases from V and 1 from J, leaving 8 bases between them. Germline values: CDR1 SQVTM, CDR2 ANQGSEA. CDR3 size: 12 residues. The CDR3, as DNA: TGCAGCGTTAGCCGCACGAACACTGAAGCTTTCTTT. Residues: CSVSRTNTEAFF.

This chain links TRBV28 with TRBJ1-1, with TRBD1 identical over 7 bases. Trimming took 6 bases from V and 10 from J; bases not matched to a gene: 14. This CDR3 region has 14 residues. CDR1 and CDR2 from the germline V gene are MDHEN and SYDVKM. The CDR3: CASRRRTGPGRAFF. CDR3 DNA: TGTGCCAGCAGACGTAGGACAGGCCCAGGTAGAGCTTTCTTT.

This rearrangement joins TRBV7-9 to TRBJ1-4; D not resolved. The CDR3 length is 14 residues. Germline CDR1 reads SEHNR; CDR2 reads FQNEAQ (reference sequence). Trimming shortened V by 2 bases and J by 4 bases, and 8 bases separated the two germline ends. The CDR3 region has the DNA TGTGCCAGCAGCTTATCTTCGGGTAATGAAAAACTGTTTTTT. Translation gives CASSLSSGNEKLFF.

The V and J genes are TRBV28 and TRBJ1-2; D gene uncertain. In germline, CDR1 is MDHEN, CDR2 SYDVKM. The CDR3 totals 12 residues. V lost 4 bases and J lost 6, with 9 bases in between. CDR3: CASSSLPHGYTF. As DNA, the CDR3 is TGTGCCAGCAGTTCACTACCGCATGGCTACACCTTC.

The CDR3 DNA reads TGTGCCAGTAGTCCCCAGGTCTCAAGGAAGGCTGAAGCTTTCTTT. It codes for CASSPQVSRKAEAFF. The J gene is TRBJ1-1, the V gene TRBV19; D is unclear. Trimming stripped 5 bases from V and 6 bases from J, with 19 bases between. This CDR3 is 15 amino acids long. Germline V gene lookup returns CDR1 LNHDA and CDR2 SQIVND (reference sequence).

The J gene is TRBJ1-2, the V gene TRBV19, with unresolved D. The germline V and J ends were trimmed by 4 bases and 4 bases, with 13 bases remaining between them. From germline, CDR1 is LNHDA and CDR2 SQIVND (reference sequence). The CDR3 has 14 residues. The CDR3 sequence: CASSTREAGYGYTF. The CDR3 nucleotides read TGTGCCAGTAGTACCCGGGAGGCCGGCTATGGCTACACCTTC.

This clone appeared a single time. The V and J genes are TRBV7-2 and TRBJ1-5, with D perhaps matching TRBD1 (5 bases). Trimming removed 3 bases from V and 6 bases from J, with 18 bases in between. CDR1 SGHTA and CDR2 FQGNSA come from the germline V gene. The CDR3 consists of 16 residues. CDR3 protein: CASSFLGQRGAQPQHF. For the CDR3, the DNA is TGTGCCAGCAGCTTCCTAGGACAAAGGGGAGCTCAGCCCCAGCATTTT.

This chain uses TRBV18 with TRBJ2-1; the D is unclear. The CDR3 covers 14 residues. The V and J ends lost 5 bases and 6 bases respectively, with 14 bases between them. The V gene's germline CDR1 is KGHSH and CDR2 LQKENI. CDR3 loop: CASSFTDGGNEQFF. As DNA, the CDR3 is TGTGCCAGCTCATTTACGGACGGCGGCAATGAGCAGTTCTTC. Full variable domain (remainder filled in from reference TRBV18 and TRBJ2-1): NAGVMQNPRHLVRRRGQEARLRCSPMKGHSHVYWYRQLPEEGLKFMVYLQKENIIDESGMPKERFSAEFPKEGPSILRIQQVVRGDSAAYFCASSFTDGGNEQFFGPGTRLTVL.

This clone was picked up one time. The chain carries TRBV4-1 and TRBJ2-2; D unclear. The CDR3 length is 14 residues. V lost 0 bases to trimming and J lost 4 bases, with 6 bases between them. CDR1 and CDR2 (germline): MGHRA, YSYEKL. In nucleotides, the CDR3 is TGCGCCAGCAGCCAAGAAATTTCCACCGGGGAGCTGTTTTTT. It codes for CASSQEISTGELFF.

The CDR3 coding sequence is TGCGCCAGCAGCCAAGATAAGGCGCCCCGTAACTATGGCTACACCTTC. It encodes CASSQDKAPRNYGYTF. The V call is TRBV4-3, the J call TRBJ1-2, with D uncertain. V was pared by 0 bases and J by 1 base, with 12 bases between. The CDR3 runs 16 residues. From germline, CDR1 is LGHNA and CDR2 YSLEER.

The chain recombines TRBV6-6 with TRBJ1-5; 7 positions match TRBD1. Germline CDR1 reads MNHNY; CDR2 reads SVGAGI (reference sequence). V lost 6 bases, J lost 4 bases, and 9 bases stayed unmatched. This CDR3 is built from 15 residues. The CDR3 loop is CASSSWRGRNQPQHF. CDR3 DNA: TGTGCCAGCAGCTCTTGGAGGGGGCGGAATCAGCCCCAGCATTTT.

V and J are TRBV19 and TRBJ1-1; D remains unclear. CDR3 length equals 13 residues. The germline V gene has CDR1 LNHDA and CDR2 SQIVND (reference sequence). V was pared by 3 bases and J by 4 bases, with 9 bases between. CDR3 DNA sequence: TGTGCCAGTAGTATTAAGTTTCCCACTGAAGCTTTCTTT. Translated: CASSIKFPTEAFF.

The J gene is TRBJ2-7, the V gene TRBV29-1, with a possible D match to TRBD2 (6 bases). Per germline, CDR1 SQVTM and CDR2 ANQGSEA. V lost 3 bases and J lost 6, with 6 bases in between. The CDR3 totals 10 residues. In DNA, the CDR3 is TGCAGCGTTGAGGGGGGCGAGCAGTACTTC. This codes for CSVEGGEQYF.

This clone was recorded only once. V gene TRBV27 combines with J gene TRBJ1-6, with TRBD1 matching over 9 bases. Germline trimming cut 5 bases from V and 2 bases from J; bases unmatched to any gene: 7. Per germline, CDR1 MNHEY and CDR2 SMNVEV (reference sequence). CDR3 size: 17 residues. The CDR3 coding sequence is TGTGCCAGCAGTCCAGAGTGGGACAGGGCCTATAATTCACCCCTCCACTTT. It codes for CASSPEWDRAYNSPLHF.

This chain links TRBV19 with TRBJ1-3; no clear D gene. From germline, CDR1 is LNHDA and CDR2 SQIVND (reference sequence). The CDR3 length is 16 residues. V was trimmed by 3 bases and J by 0 bases, leaving 12 bases between them. CDR3 in DNA: TGTGCCAGTAGTATTGGAGGGCGGCGCTCTGGAAACACCATATATTTT. Translation gives CASSIGGRRSGNTIYF.